The 30 T cell receptor beta chains below all came from one sample that was sequenced in a study of shared clonotypes between healthy human individuals. Produced via immunoSEQ multiplex PCR; TCRdb's table is partial and in-frame only. Among 950,000 to 1,100,000 clones listed, about 77% were seen once. Input material: memory CD4+ T cells sorted from blood. Indicated subset: CD45RA-negative fraction. These receptors originate from a man aged 18 to 29 in good health.

The table lists this clone with many counts. The rearrangement uses TRBV2 and TRBJ2-5; TRBD1 is a possible D gene (7 bases). The CDR3 spans 18 residues. Trimming pared 5 bases from V and 1 base from J, leaving 23 bases between. In germline, CDR1 is SNHLY, CDR2 FYNNEI. The DNA of the CDR3 is TGTGCCAGCAGTCGGGTTCGGCGGGACAGACGAATCCAAGAGACCCAGTACTTC. Protein sequence: CASSRVRRDRRIQETQYF.

The chain has TRBV5-1 and TRBJ2-2; D not resolved. With 1 base removed from V and 4 bases from J, the gap between germline ends came to 11 bases. Germline V gene lookup returns CDR1 SGHRS and CDR2 YFSETQ. This CDR3 comprises 15 residues. CDR3 bases: TGCGCCAGCAGCTTGAATCCGTCTGGCACCGGGGAGCTGTTTTTT. It translates to CASSLNPSGTGELFF.

The V call is TRBV4-3, the J call TRBJ1-5, with 7 bases aligning to TRBD1. The CDR3 loop spans 17 amino acids. V dropped 0 bases and J dropped 2; count of bases not matched to a gene: 7. Per the germline V gene, CDR1 is LGHNA and CDR2 is YSLEER. The CDR3 loop reads CASSQEVGGQGNQPQHF. CDR3 nucleotides: TGCGCCAGCAGCCAAGAGGTTGGCGGACAGGGCAATCAGCCCCAGCATTTT.

The CDR3 region has the DNA TGCGCCAGCAGTGAGTCGAGGCTAGGATACTCGAACACCGGGGAGCTGTTTTTT. Encoded protein: CASSESRLGYSNTGELFF. The V call is TRBV10-1, the J call TRBJ2-2; no firm D call. CDR3 length equals 18 residues. V lost 0 bases to trimming and J lost 0 bases, with 14 bases between them. Per the germline V gene, CDR1 is WNHNN and CDR2 is SYGVQD (reference sequence).

This clone has a single count. In DNA, the CDR3 is TGCAGCGTAGACGGACAGGATAGCACAGATACGCAGTATTTT. Translating it yields CSVDGQDSTDTQYF. The V and J genes are TRBV29-1 and TRBJ2-3, with 7 bases aligning to TRBD1. Per the germline V gene, CDR1 is SQVTM and CDR2 is ANQGSEA. The CDR3 is made up of 14 amino acids. The J segment lost 0 bases and the V segment lost 6 bases, leaving 6 bases of the junction unmatched.

This clone was seen only a few times. This chain joins TRBV7-9 and TRBJ1-2, with D maybe TRBD1 (5 bases). With 4 bases removed from V and 12 bases from J, the gap between germline ends came to 15 bases. This CDR3 has 12 residues. Germline V gene lookup returns CDR1 SEHNR and CDR2 FQNEAQ (reference sequence). CDR3 in amino acids: CASSSIAGPDTF. In DNA form, the CDR3 reads TGTGCCAGCAGCTCCATCGCAGGGCCGGACACCTTC.

The J gene is TRBJ1-2, the V gene TRBV28, with TRBD1 matching 7 bases. CDR3 length equals 14 residues. Germline-derived CDR1 and CDR2 are MDHEN and SYDVKM. Trimming cost V 10 bases and J 2 bases; bases outside gene matches: 10. DNA for the CDR3: TGTGCCACCTCAGGACAGGTGATCAACTATGGCTACACCTTC. As protein: CATSGQVINYGYTF.

J is TRBJ1-2 and V is TRBV6-1; no definite D call. V was shortened by 6 bases and J by 4 bases, with 9 bases between the two germline ends. Germline CDR1 is MNHNS and CDR2 is SASEGT. The CDR3 extends over 12 amino acids. The CDR3 DNA reads as TGTGCCAGCAGCCTTCAGGCCTATGGCTACACCTTC. Encoded protein: CASSLQAYGYTF.

The J gene is TRBJ2-2, the V gene TRBV7-8; maybe TRBD1 (5 bases). Germline CDR1 SGHVS, CDR2 FQNEAQ. Between the trimmed V and J ends, which lost 5 bases and 6 bases, there was a span of 13 bases. This CDR3 region has 14 residues. The CDR3 spells CASSGASRAGELFF. CDR3 nucleotide sequence: TGTGCCAGCAGCGGGGCTTCCAGGGCCGGGGAGCTGTTTTTT.

The V gene is TRBV4-3, the J gene TRBJ2-3; D gene uncertain. CDR1 and CDR2 (germline): LGHNA, YSLEER. The CDR3 length is 13 residues. The V end was cut by 1 base, the J end by 6 bases, with 8 bases between. The CDR3 DNA follows: TGCGCCAGCAGCCAAGCCGGTTCGGATACGCAGTATTTT. It codes for CASSQAGSDTQYF.

The V gene is TRBV15, the J gene TRBJ2-7, with a tentative D call TRBD1 (5 bases). CDR1 and CDR2 from the germline V gene are LNHNV and YYDKDF (reference sequence). This CDR3 is built from 14 residues. The germline V and J ends were trimmed by 2 bases and 0 bases, with 8 bases remaining between them. CDR3 protein: CATSRQGPSYEQYF. The DNA for the CDR3 is TGTGCCACCAGCAGACAGGGTCCCTCCTACGAGCAGTACTTC.

The rearrangement uses TRBV6-5 and TRBJ2-2, with D perhaps being TRBD1 or TRBD2 (5 bases each). The germline V and J ends were trimmed by 5 bases and 7 bases, with 14 bases remaining between them. The CDR3 contains 14 residues. CDR1 is MNHEY, CDR2 SVGAGI, per germline. This chain's CDR3 is CASSPSGGVGELFF. The CDR3 DNA reads TGTGCCAGCAGTCCCTCTGGGGGAGTCGGGGAGCTGTTTTTT.

The J gene is TRBJ2-1, the V gene TRBV19, with TRBD1 as a possible D gene (5 bases). With 7 bases removed from V and 10 bases from J, the gap between germline ends came to 20 bases. The CDR3 is made up of 14 amino acids. Germline V lookup: CDR1 LNHDA, CDR2 SQIVND (reference sequence). CDR3 in amino acids: CASTPTGRVVEQFF. DNA of the CDR3: TGTGCCAGTACTCCCACCGGCAGGGTAGTCGAGCAGTTCTTC.

The V call is TRBV28, the J call TRBJ1-1, with a possible D match to TRBD1 (6 bases). Germline V lookup: CDR1 MDHEN, CDR2 SYDVKM. The germline V and J ends were trimmed by 2 bases and 9 bases, with 13 bases remaining between them. The CDR3 has 13 amino acids. CDR3 in amino acids: CASSLDTGTKAFF. The DNA for the CDR3 is TGTGCCAGCAGTTTAGATACAGGGACGAAAGCTTTCTTT.

The CDR3 loop reads CASGLLTTGELFF. The CDR3 bases are TGTGCTAGTGGTCTCCTGACAACCGGGGAGCTGTTTTTT. The chain combines TRBV12-5 with TRBJ2-2; D is unclear. Germline V CDR1 and CDR2: LGHNT, FRNRAP. The V end lost 5 bases, the J end lost 5 bases, and 9 bases lay between the germline ends. This CDR3 is 13 amino acids long.

This clone appeared once. The gene calls are TRBV7-9 and TRBJ1-1, with D maybe TRBD1 (6 bases). Trimming stripped 1 base from V and 3 bases from J, with 24 bases between. CDR1 and CDR2 from the germline V gene are SEHNR and FQNEAQ (reference sequence). This CDR3 has 19 amino acids. The CDR3 DNA reads TGTGCCAGCAGCTTAGGTGCTGAGGACTGGGACATTAGAGACACTGAAGCTTTCTTT. It translates to CASSLGAEDWDIRDTEAFF.

This clone occurred once. The chain has TRBV10-3 and TRBJ2-5; 8 nucleotides align to TRBD2. Germline trimming cut 4 bases from V and 5 bases from J; bases unmatched to any gene: 6. Germline loops: CDR1 ENHRY, CDR2 SYGVKD. CDR3 length: 14 residues. The CDR3 loop reads CAISGPGGVETQYF. The CDR3 nucleotides are TGTGCCATCAGTGGCCCCGGGGGGGTTGAGACCCAGTACTTC.

This chain connects TRBV7-2 to TRBJ1-2, with D perhaps TRBD1 (5 bases). The CDR3 extends over 15 amino acids. Deletions cut 0 bases from V and 2 bases from J, with 10 bases between. The V gene's germline CDR1 is SGHTA and CDR2 FQGNSA. In DNA, the CDR3 is TGTGCCAGCAGCTTAGCACCGGGGCCCAACTATGGCTACACCTTC. As protein: CASSLAPGPNYGYTF.

The chain uses TRBV19 and TRBJ1-4; D is perhaps TRBD1 (6 bases). CDR3 length equals 16 residues. V was cut by 6 bases and J by 6 bases, with 20 bases left in between. Germline lookup yields CDR1 LNHDA and CDR2 SQIVND (reference sequence). As DNA, the CDR3 is TGTGCCAGTAGCAAGATCGGGGGCGGACTGGATGAAAAACTGTTTTTT. Amino acids: CASSKIGGGLDEKLFF.

The chain carries TRBV11-2 and TRBJ2-7; possibly TRBD1 for D (5 bases). V lost 7 bases and J lost 6, with 13 bases in between. The CDR3 is 12 residues long. Germline loops: CDR1 SGHAT, CDR2 FQNNGV. CDR3 protein: CASMAGQGEQYF. Written as DNA, the CDR3 is TGTGCCAGCATGGCAGGGCAAGGCGAGCAGTACTTC.

Of note for this clone: A much larger clonotype is one base distant, so this may be a read error. This chain links TRBV25-1 with TRBJ2-5, with 7 bases matching TRBD1. The CDR3 has 14 amino acids. Trimming at V came to 4 bases and at J to 1 base, leaving 3 bases not matched to a gene. Germline V lookup: CDR1 MGHDK, CDR2 SYGVNS. CDR3 nucleotide sequence: TGTGCCAGCAGTGTACAGGGGACCCAAGAGACCCAGTACTTC. Protein product: CASSVQGTQETQYF.

A few counts support this clone. The V call is TRBV9, the J call TRBJ2-4; 13 bases line up with TRBD2. This CDR3 contains 19 residues. Germline-derived CDR1 and CDR2 are SGDLS and YYNGEE. J was trimmed by 0 bases and V by 4 bases; bases with no gene match: 10. The CDR3 nucleotides are TGTGCCAGCAGCCCCGGGACTAGCGGGAATAAGTTAGCCAAAAACATTCAGTACTTC. This sequence encodes CASSPGTSGNKLAKNIQYF.

The V gene is TRBV20-1, the J gene TRBJ2-7; possible D gene TRBD1, 5 bases. The CDR3 extends over 11 amino acids. V dropped 5 bases and J dropped 8 bases, with 13 bases sitting between them. Germline-derived CDR1 and CDR2 are DFQATT and SNEGSKA (reference sequence). The CDR3 DNA reads TGCAGTGCTTATACAGGTGCCCAGCAGTACTTC. It yields the protein CSAYTGAQQYF.

The rearrangement uses TRBV28 and TRBJ1-1; D possibly corresponds to TRBD1 (5 bases). The CDR3 is made up of 16 amino acids. Germline V gives CDR1 MDHEN, CDR2 SYDVKM. V was shortened by 5 bases and J by 3 bases, with 19 bases between the two germline ends. The CDR3, as DNA: TGTGCCAGCAGTATCGCCGGGGCGTGGGCAGACACTGAAGCTTTCTTT. Translating gives CASSIAGAWADTEAFF.

A few counts support this clone. This sequence joins TRBV6-4 and TRBJ2-1; the D gene is possibly TRBD2 (6 bases). The V end was cut by 7 bases, the J end by 10 bases, with 11 bases between. The CDR3 is made up of 11 amino acids. Germline lookup yields CDR1 MRHNA and CDR2 SNTAGT. The CDR3 is CASTREEEQFF. CDR3 in DNA: TGTGCCAGCACAAGGGAGGAGGAGCAGTTCTTC.

This clone has only a few counts. The DNA for the CDR3 is TGTGCCAGCAGCTTAGGGAGTCTAGCGGGGTTTAACAATGAGCAGTTCTTC. Encoded protein: CASSLGSLAGFNNEQFF. V is TRBV11-2 and J is TRBJ2-1; 9 nucleotides align to TRBD2. Germline values: CDR1 SGHAT, CDR2 FQNNGV. J gave up 5 bases and V 1 base, and 9 bases lay outside the gene matches. The CDR3 totals 17 residues.

The chain is built from TRBV28 and TRBJ1-2; 12 nucleotides match TRBD1. Germline-derived CDR1 and CDR2 are MDHEN and SYDVKM. CDR3 length: 15 amino acids. Germline trimming cut 4 bases from V and 7 bases from J; bases unmatched to any gene: 7. CDR3 in DNA: TGTGCCAGCAGTTCCCCGGGACAGGGGGCGGGTGGCTACACCTTC. It specifies CASSSPGQGAGGYTF.

V usage is TRBV14 and J usage is TRBJ2-7, with D unresolved. The V end was cut by 2 bases, the J end by 0 bases, with 2 bases between. The CDR3 spans 12 residues. Germline-derived CDR1 and CDR2 are SGHDN and FVKESK. CDR3 nucleotides: TGTGCCAGCAGCCAAAGCTCCTACGAGCAGTACTTC. Translating gives CASSQSSYEQYF. Complete variable domain (other parts from reference TRBV14 and TRBJ2-7): EAGVTQFPSHSVIEKGQTVTLRCDPISGHDNLYWYRRVMGKEIKFLLHFVKESKQDESGMPNNRFLAERTGGTYSTLKVQPAELEDSGVYFCASSQSSYEQYFGPGTRLTVT.

The chain links TRBV7-2 to TRBJ2-1, with 10 bases that match TRBD1. Per germline, CDR1 SGHTA and CDR2 FQGNSA. This CDR3 is 14 amino acids long. V trimming: 5 bases; J trimming: 15 bases; junction bases outside the gene matches: 13. This chain's CDR3 is CASSGQGGMPPRFF. CDR3 in DNA: TGTGCCAGCAGCGGACAGGGGGGCATGCCTCCAAGGTTCTTC.

The chain employs TRBV7-8 and TRBJ1-2; the match to TRBD1 covers 8 bases. The CDR3 contains 12 residues. Germline V gene lookup returns CDR1 SGHVS and CDR2 FQNEAQ. The ends lost 5 bases at V and 6 bases at J; junction bases unmatched: 2. The CDR3 sequence is CASSPQGDGYTF. The CDR3, as DNA: TGTGCCAGCAGCCCACAGGGGGATGGCTACACCTTC.